This T cell receptor beta chain is drawn from a study of blood T cell repertoires in COVID-19. TCRdb's table, derived via immunoSEQ multiplex PCR, lists solely in-frame clones and lacks some. Of around 160,000 clones listed, 65% to 85% are singletons. The CDR3 runs 17 residues. V gave up 4 bases and J gave up 8 bases, with 25 bases separating them. Per the germline V gene, CDR1 is SGDLS and CDR2 is YYNGEE. Material: peripheral blood. The chain joins TRBV9 to TRBJ2-1, with D perhaps matching TRBD2 (6 bases). This clonotype originated in a woman older than 75 with acute or convalescent COVID-19. CDR3 nucleotide sequence: TGTGCCAGCAGCCATCCCAAAAGGGACTCCATCGGCGATGAGCAGTTCTTC. It is translated as CASSHPKRDSIGDEQFF.